This TCR beta chain stems from a study of blood T cell repertoires in COVID-19 (dated by TCRdb to about 2020). Context from the whole study: Collaborator samples came from the United States, Italy and Spain and covered acute and convalescent phases of COVID-19. The prospective study material was composed of cDNA or gDNA derived from T cells, B-cell-depleted T cells, or PBMCs. Subjects who had been exposed to COVID-19, were actively infected with it, or had recovered from it provided the deeply sampled blood TCRbeta repertoires that made up the dataset. The repertoires were released in a freely available public database intended as a resource for research on the immune response to SARS-CoV-2. The samples were drawn from the first 160 participants of the ongoing ImmuneRACE study and from over 950 subjects provided by 6 global collaborators. The sample metadata nearly always contained a de-identified subject ID, COVID-19 status, age in years and sex. Where HLA class I and class II types were available, the types were taken from metadata supplied by the sample provider, not from assay-based typing. What the authors observed across the whole study: The quantity of clinical and demographic metadata differed by source and by participant and was supplied without curation.

The immunoSEQ Assay, a bias-controlled multiplex PCR, was used to amplify TCRbeta CDR3 regions from genomic DNA. As for the authors' bioinformatics: Nucleated cell counts per sample were estimated from amplification of reference gene primers within the assay. Sequence reads were collapsed and filtered to measure the absolute abundance of every unique TCRbeta CDR3 rearrangement. For each sample, productive Simpson clonality was calculated as the square root of Simpson's diversity index across productive rearrangements. Drawn from immuneACCESS, this table holds only the in-frame rearrangements with V and J called that TCRdb kept. Clones are partly lost; checked studies trace under half to an unresolved V gene and leave the rest unexplained. That table furnishes V, J and clone size, whereas the DNA furnished D and trimming. This sample has around 130,000 clones in its table, and around 87% of those were observed once. The ten largest clones take up about 2% of the sample.

The CDR3 has 14 amino acids, counting the end cysteine and phenylalanine. Only CDR3 DNA remains: 42 bases, in frame from the first base. V gives up 2 bases and J gives up 7 bases, and the segment between their germline ends measures 11 bases. CDR1 and CDR2 are read off the germline V gene as KGHDR and SFDVKD. Comment on this clone: Its antigen has not been determined. Qualities for individual bases were not recorded, and no much larger clone is one base off.

The collaborating institutions used their own protocols to collect whole blood in K2EDTA tubes. For TCRbeta analysis, collaborators shipped samples as frozen whole blood, isolated PBMCs, or DNA extracted from either of those sample types. The chain links TRBV24-1 with TRBJ2-1, with a weak D call of TRBD1 (5 bases match). The receptor was derived from a woman aged 50 to 60 with acute or convalescent COVID-19. Sequenced input: peripheral blood. The base sequence is TGTGCCACCAGTGATTCGGCAGGGTGGAATGAGCAGTTCTTC. Its protein is CATSDSAGWNEQFF.